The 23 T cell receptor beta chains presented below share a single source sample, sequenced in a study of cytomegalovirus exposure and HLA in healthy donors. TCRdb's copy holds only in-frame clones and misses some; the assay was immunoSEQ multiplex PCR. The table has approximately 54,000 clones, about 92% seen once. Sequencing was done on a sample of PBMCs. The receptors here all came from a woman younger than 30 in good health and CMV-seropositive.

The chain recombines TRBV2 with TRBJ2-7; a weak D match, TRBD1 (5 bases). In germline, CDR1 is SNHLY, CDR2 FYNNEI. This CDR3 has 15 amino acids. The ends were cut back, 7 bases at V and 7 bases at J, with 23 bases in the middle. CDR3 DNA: TGTGCCAGCAACATTGGTGGAGCAGGGATGGTAGAGCAGTACTTC. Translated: CASNIGGAGMVEQYF.

CDR3 residues: CASSLGSSGAGELFF. In nucleotides, the CDR3 is TGTGCCAGCAGCTTAGGGTCCAGTGGAGCCGGGGAGCTGTTTTTT. The V and J genes are TRBV11-3 and TRBJ2-2; D unresolved. This CDR3 comprises 15 residues. In germline, CDR1 is SGHNT, CDR2 YENEEA. V lost 1 base and J lost 6, with 12 bases in between.

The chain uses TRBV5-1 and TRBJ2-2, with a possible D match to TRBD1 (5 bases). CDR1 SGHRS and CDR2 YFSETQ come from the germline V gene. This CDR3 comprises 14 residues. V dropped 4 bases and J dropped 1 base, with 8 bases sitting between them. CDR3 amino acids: CASSPTGNTGELFF. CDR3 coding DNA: TGCGCCAGCAGCCCCACAGGGAACACCGGGGAGCTGTTTTTT.

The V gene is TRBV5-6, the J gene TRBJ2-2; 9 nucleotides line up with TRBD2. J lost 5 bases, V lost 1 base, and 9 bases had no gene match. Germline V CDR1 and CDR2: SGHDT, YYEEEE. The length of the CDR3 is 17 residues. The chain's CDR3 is CASSLRIAGAVTGELFF. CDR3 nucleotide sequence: TGTGCCAGCAGCTTGAGGATAGCGGGGGCGGTAACCGGGGAGCTGTTTTTT.

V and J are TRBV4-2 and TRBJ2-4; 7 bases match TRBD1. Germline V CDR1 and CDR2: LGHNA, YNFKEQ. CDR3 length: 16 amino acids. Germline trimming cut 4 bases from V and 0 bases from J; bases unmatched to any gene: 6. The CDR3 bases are TGTGCCAGCAGCCGGTTACAGGGGTCAGCCAAAAACATTCAGTACTTC. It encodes CASSRLQGSAKNIQYF.

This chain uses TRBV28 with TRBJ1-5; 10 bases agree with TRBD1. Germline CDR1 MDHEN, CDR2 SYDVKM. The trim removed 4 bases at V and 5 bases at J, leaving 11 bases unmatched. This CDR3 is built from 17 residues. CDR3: CASSSSGTGAGDQPQHF. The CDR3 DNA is TGTGCCAGCAGTTCATCCGGGACAGGGGCTGGGGATCAGCCCCAGCATTTT.

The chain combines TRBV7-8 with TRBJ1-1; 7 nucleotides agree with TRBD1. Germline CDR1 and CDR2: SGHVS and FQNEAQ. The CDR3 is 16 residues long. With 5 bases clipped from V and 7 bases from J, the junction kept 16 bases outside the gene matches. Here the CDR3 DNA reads TGTGCCAGCAGCCCCTACCCACAGGGGCTTTCTTATGAAGCTTTCTTT. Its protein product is CASSPYPQGLSYEAFF.

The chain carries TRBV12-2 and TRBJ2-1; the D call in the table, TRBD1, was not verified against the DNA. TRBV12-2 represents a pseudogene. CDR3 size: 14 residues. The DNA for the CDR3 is TGTGCAAGTCGCTTACCGCACAGCCAGTACGAGCAGTTCTTC. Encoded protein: CASRLPHSQYEQFF.

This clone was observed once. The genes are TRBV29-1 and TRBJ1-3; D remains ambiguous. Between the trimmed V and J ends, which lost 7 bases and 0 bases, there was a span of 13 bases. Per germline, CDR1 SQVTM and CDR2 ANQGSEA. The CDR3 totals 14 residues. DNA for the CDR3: TGCAGCGGTCGTCGTGCGAACTCTGGAAACACCATATATTTT. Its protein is CSGRRANSGNTIYF.

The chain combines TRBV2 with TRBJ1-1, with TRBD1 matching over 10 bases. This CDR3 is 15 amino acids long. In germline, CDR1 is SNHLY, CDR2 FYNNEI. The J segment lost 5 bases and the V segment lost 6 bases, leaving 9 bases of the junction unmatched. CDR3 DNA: TGTGCCAGCAGCCCTCGGACAGGGGGATCTACTGAAGCTTTCTTT. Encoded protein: CASSPRTGGSTEAFF.

The CDR3 region is CASSVAATSDNTQYF. CDR3 nucleotides: TGTGCCAGCAGCGTAGCGGCGACTTCCGATAATACGCAGTATTTT. V and J are TRBV5-4 and TRBJ2-3, with D maybe TRBD2 (6 bases). The V gene lost 4 bases and the J gene lost 7 bases, with 19 bases spanning the gap. CDR1 is SGHNT, CDR2 YYREEE, per germline (reference sequence). This CDR3 spans 15 amino acids.

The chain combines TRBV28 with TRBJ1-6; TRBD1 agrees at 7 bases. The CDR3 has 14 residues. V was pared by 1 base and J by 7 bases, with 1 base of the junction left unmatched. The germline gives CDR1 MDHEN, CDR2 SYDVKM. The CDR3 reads CASSLLTGNSPLHF. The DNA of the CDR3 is TGTGCCAGCAGTTTATTGACAGGGAATTCACCCCTCCACTTT.

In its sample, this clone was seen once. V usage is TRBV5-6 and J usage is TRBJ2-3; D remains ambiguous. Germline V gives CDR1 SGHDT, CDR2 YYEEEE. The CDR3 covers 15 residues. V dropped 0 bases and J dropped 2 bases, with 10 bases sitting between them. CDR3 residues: CASSLVTKYTDTQYF. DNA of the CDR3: TGTGCCAGCAGCTTGGTCACTAAATACACAGATACGCAGTATTTT. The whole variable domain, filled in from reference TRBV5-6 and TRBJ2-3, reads DAGVTQSPTHLIKTRGQQVTLRCSPKSGHDTVSWYQQALGQGPQFIFQYYEEEERQRGNFPDRFSGHQFPNYSSELNVNALLLGDSALYLCASSLVTKYTDTQYFGPGTRLTVL.

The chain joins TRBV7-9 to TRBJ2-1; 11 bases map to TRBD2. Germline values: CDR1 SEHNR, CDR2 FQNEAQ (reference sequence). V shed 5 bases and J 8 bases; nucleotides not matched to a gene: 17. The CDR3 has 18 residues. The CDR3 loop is CASSHPKIAGGPLDEQFF. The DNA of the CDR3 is TGTGCCAGCAGCCACCCGAAGATAGCGGGGGGGCCTTTGGATGAGCAGTTCTTC.

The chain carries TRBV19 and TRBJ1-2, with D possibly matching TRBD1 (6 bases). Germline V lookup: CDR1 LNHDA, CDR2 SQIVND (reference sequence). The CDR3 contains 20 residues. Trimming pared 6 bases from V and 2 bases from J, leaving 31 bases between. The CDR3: CASRSPGWTASRIGNYGYTF. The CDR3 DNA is TGTGCCAGTAGATCTCCCGGGTGGACAGCCTCCAGGATTGGCAACTATGGCTACACCTTC.

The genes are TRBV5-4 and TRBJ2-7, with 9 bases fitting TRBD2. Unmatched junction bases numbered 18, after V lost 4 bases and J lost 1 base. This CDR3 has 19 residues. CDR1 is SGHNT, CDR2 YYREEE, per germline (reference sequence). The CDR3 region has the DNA TGTGCCAGCAGCCCCGGTAGTGGCGGGGGGGCGTGGGGGTCCTACGAGCAGTACTTC. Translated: CASSPGSGGGAWGSYEQYF.

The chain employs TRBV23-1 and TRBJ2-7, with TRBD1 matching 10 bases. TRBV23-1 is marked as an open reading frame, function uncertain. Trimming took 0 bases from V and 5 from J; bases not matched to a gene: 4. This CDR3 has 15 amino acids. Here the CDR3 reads CASSQSRQGANEQYF. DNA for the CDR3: TGCGCCAGCAGTCAATCGAGACAGGGGGCAAACGAGCAGTACTTC.

The DNA for the CDR3 is TGTGCCAGCAGCTTAATGGGACAGGGGACAGATACGCAGTATTTT. It codes for CASSLMGQGTDTQYF. The chain recombines TRBV7-3 with TRBJ2-3; 10 nucleotides match TRBD1. The CDR3 covers 15 residues. Germline CDR1 is SGHTA and CDR2 is FQGTGA. V was clipped by 1 base and J by 3 bases; unmatched bases: 1.

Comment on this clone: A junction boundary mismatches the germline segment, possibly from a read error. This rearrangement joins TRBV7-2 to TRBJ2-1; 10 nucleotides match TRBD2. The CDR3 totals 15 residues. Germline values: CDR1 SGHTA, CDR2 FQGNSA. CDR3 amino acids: CASSLAGAYLNEQFF. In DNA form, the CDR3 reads TGTGCCAGCAGCCTAGCGGGGGCGTATCTCAATGAGCAGTTCTTC.

CDR3 residues: CASRKASGRSGTGELFF. CDR3 sequence (DNA): TGTGCCAGCAGGAAGGCTAGCGGACGTTCAGGCACCGGGGAGCTGTTTTTT. The chain carries TRBV2 and TRBJ2-2; 7 bases agree with TRBD2. Losses at the gene ends were 6 bases for V and 4 bases for J; bases not matched to a gene: 14. The CDR3 is 17 amino acids. Looked up from germline, CDR1 is SNHLY and CDR2 is FYNNEI.

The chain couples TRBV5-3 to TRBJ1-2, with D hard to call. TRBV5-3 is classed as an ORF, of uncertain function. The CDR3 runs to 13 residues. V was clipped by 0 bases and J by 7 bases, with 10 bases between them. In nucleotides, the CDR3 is TGTGCCAGAAGCTTGGTGGCCACGGGTGGCTACACCTTC. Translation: CARSLVATGGYTF.

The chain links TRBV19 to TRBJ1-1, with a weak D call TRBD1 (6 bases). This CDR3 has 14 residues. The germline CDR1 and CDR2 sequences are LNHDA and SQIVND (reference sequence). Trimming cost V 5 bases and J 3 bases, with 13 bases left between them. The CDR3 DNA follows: TGTGCCAGTAGTTCCCAGGGGCGCGACACTGAAGCTTTCTTT. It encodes CASSSQGRDTEAFF.

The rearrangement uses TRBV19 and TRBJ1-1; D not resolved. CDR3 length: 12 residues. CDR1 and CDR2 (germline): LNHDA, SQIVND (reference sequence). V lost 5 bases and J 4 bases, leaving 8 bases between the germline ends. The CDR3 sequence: CASSFAGTEAFF. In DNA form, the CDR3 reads TGTGCCAGTAGTTTTGCGGGCACTGAAGCTTTCTTT.